The entry below describes one TCR beta chain. The repertoire was sequenced with immunoSEQ multiplex PCR; TCRdb's copy has only in-frame clones and lacks some. The repertoire has 85,000 or so clones, 70% to 80% of them found once; the top ten carry roughly 5%. This sample is part of a study of cytotoxic CD8 clonotypes in ibrutinib-treated CLL. At the level of the study: Response samples were obtained once patients had received a median around twelve months of treatment, range 6 to 36.

Trimming removed 5 bases from V and 3 bases from J; junction bases left unmatched: 7. Germline V gene data show CDR1 as MNHEY and CDR2 as SMNVEV (reference sequence). The CDR3 length is 15 residues. Genomic DNA for TCR beta libraries, approximately 2.1 micrograms, came from cryopreserved PBMCs. This sequence was found in a human donor with chronic lymphocytic leukemia. The rearrangement links TRBV27 to TRBJ1-5; TRBD1 agrees at 7 bases. The starting material was PBMCs, obtained after 12 months of ibrutinib treatment. DNA of the CDR3: TGTGCCAGCAGTCCCCGGGACAGATACAATCAGCCCCAGCATTTT. Protein: CASSPRDRYNQPQHF.